The 7 T cell receptor beta chains in this list originate from one sample, sequenced in a study of T cells in Graves' hyperthyroidism and ophthalmopathy. Using RNA transcripts as the source, TCR beta CDR3 regions were amplified. When the TCR CDR3 underwent first-round RT-PCR, the HTBI primer set was used. One entry per CDR3 protein results from TCRdb running MiXCR on the multiplex PCR reads. Here the sample spans 600,000 to 900,000 distinct CDR3 sequences, about 17% being singletons. The sample was blood. The receptors shown here come from a man between 18 and 35 years old with Graves' hyperthyroidism.

The table lists this clonotype with a few counts. V and J are TRBV11-3 and TRBJ2-7; TRBD1 is a possible D gene (6 bases). V shed 5 bases and J shed 0 bases, with 14 bases lying between them. Germline CDR1 SGHNT, CDR2 YENEEA. This CDR3 is built from 15 residues. The CDR3 spells CASSEADRSSYEQYF. The DNA for the CDR3 is TGTGCCAGCAGCGAAGCTGACAGGAGCTCCTACGAGCAGTACTTC.

The chain uses TRBV10-3 and TRBJ1-2; TRBD1 matches at 9 bases. Germline V gene lookup returns CDR1 ENHRY and CDR2 SYGVKD. The CDR3 contains 13 residues. J lost 8 bases, V lost 4 bases, and 5 bases had no gene match. CDR3 nucleotides: TGTGCCATCAGTGGCGGGACAGGGAAGGGCTACACCTTC. Translation: CAISGGTGKGYTF.

This clonotype was counted only a few times. The chain has TRBV7-9 and TRBJ2-1; weak D call: TRBD2 (7 bases). This CDR3 spans 12 amino acids. Trimming cost V 4 bases and J 9 bases, with 10 bases left between them. Germline CDR1 is SEHNR and CDR2 is FQNEAQ (reference sequence). The CDR3 nucleotides read TGTGCCAGCAGCTGGGGGGGCCCTGAGCAGTTCTTC. Translating it yields CASSWGGPEQFF.

This clonotype occurred many times. The rearrangement joins TRBV30 to TRBJ2-2; TRBD1 might be the D (6 bases). V shed 5 bases and J shed 2 bases, with 12 bases lying between them. This CDR3 has 14 amino acids. Germline CDR1 GTSNPN, CDR2 SVGIG (reference sequence). The CDR3 bases are TGTGCCTGGGGGGCGGACAGTAACACCGGGGAGCTGTTTTTT. Its translation: CAWGADSNTGELFF.

The chain carries TRBV5-4 and TRBJ2-3; 14 nucleotides align to TRBD2. This CDR3 is 15 amino acids long. Per germline, CDR1 SGHNT and CDR2 YYREEE (reference sequence). Trimming took 4 bases from V and 6 from J; bases not matched to a gene: 4. CDR3 sequence reads: CASSVGTSGSDTQYF. The CDR3 DNA follows: TGTGCCAGCAGCGTCGGGACTAGCGGGAGTGATACGCAGTATTTT.

This clonotype occurred a few times. This rearrangement joins TRBV28 to TRBJ1-1; 7 bases are shared with TRBD1. From germline, CDR1 is MDHEN and CDR2 SYDVKM. This CDR3 has 14 residues. V trimming: 5 bases; J trimming: 6 bases; junction bases outside the gene matches: 9. CDR3 nucleotide sequence: TGTGCCAGCAGTACACAGGGGACGAGGGCTGAAGCTTTCTTT. Amino acids: CASSTQGTRAEAFF. Full variable domain (missing parts from reference TRBV28 and TRBJ1-1): DVKVTQSSRYLVKRTGEKVFLECVQDMDHENMFWYRQDPGLGLRLIYFSYDVKMKEKGDIPEGYSVSREKKERFSLILESASTNQTSMYLCASSTQGTRAEAFFGQGTRLTVV.

This clonotype was counted only a few times. The rearrangement uses TRBV28 and TRBJ2-1, with TRBD1 identical over 9 bases. The germline V gene encodes CDR1 MDHEN and CDR2 SYDVKM. Germline trimming cut 8 bases from V and 5 bases from J; bases unmatched to any gene: 4. This CDR3 region has 13 residues. CDR3 sequence: CASRTGEHNEQFF. The CDR3 DNA is TGTGCCAGCCGGACAGGGGAGCACAATGAGCAGTTCTTC.